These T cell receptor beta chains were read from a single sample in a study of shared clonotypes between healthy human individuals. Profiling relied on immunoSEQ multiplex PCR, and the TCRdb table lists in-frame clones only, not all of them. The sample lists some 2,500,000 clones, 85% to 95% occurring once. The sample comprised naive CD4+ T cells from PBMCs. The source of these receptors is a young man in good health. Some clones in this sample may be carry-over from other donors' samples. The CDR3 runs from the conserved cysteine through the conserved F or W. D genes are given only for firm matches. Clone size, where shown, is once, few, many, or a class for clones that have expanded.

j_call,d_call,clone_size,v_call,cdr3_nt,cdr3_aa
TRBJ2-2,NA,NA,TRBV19,TGTGCCAGTAGGCGCAGTTCGAACACCGGGGAGCTGTTTTTT,CASRRSSNTGELFF
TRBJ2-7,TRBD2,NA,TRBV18,TGTGCCAGCTCACCATCAATATTTAGCGGGAGCTACGAGCAGTACTTC,CASSPSIFSGSYEQYF
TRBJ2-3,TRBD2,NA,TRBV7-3,TGTGCCAGCAGCTTAGTGGCGGGAGGGCGGGGAGAGGATACGCAGTATTTT,CASSLVAGGRGEDTQYF
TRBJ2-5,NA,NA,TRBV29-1,TGCAGCGTTCCCAATACAGTGAACCAAGAGACCCAGTACTTC,CSVPNTVNQETQYF
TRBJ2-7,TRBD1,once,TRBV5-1,TGCGCCAGCACCTTAAGCCAAGGACAGGGCTTCTACGAGCAGTACTTC,CASTLSQGQGFYEQYF
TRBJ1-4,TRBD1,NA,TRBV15,TGTGCCACCAGTTACAGGGGGGAAGGAAAACTGTTTTTT,CATSYRGEGKLFF
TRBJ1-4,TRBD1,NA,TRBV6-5,TGTGCCAGCAGTATGGACAGGGGGGGCGTTGAAAAACTGTTTTTT,CASSMDRGGVEKLFF
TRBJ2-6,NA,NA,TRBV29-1,TGCAGCGTTGTGGTGGAAGGAGGAGCCTCTGGGGCCAACGTCCTGACTTTC,CSVVVEGGASGANVLTF
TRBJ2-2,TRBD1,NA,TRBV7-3,TGTGCCAGCAGCTTGGGACAGGACAACACCGGGGAGCTGTTTTTT,CASSLGQDNTGELFF
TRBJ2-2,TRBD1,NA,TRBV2,TGTGCCAGCAGGACCACAGGGGGATACACCGGGGAGCTGTTTTTT,CASRTTGGYTGELFF
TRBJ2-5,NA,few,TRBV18,TGTGCCAGCTCACCGGACTTACAAGAGACCCAGTACTTC,CASSPDLQETQYF
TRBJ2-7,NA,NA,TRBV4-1,TGCGCCAGCAGCCAAAGGGACACCCCACACGAGCAGTACTTC,CASSQRDTPHEQYF
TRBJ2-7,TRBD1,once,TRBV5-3,TGTGCCAGAAGCTTTACTTACCAACAGGGGGTGTCGCCCTACGAGCAGTACTTC,CARSFTYQQGVSPYEQYF
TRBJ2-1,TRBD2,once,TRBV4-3,TGCGCCAGCAGCCCGCGGGAGGGCCGCAATGAGCAGTTCTTC,CASSPREGRNEQFF
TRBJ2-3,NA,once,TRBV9,TGTGCCAGCAGCGCGACTTCCATCAGCACAGATACGCAGTATTTT,CASSATSISTDTQYF
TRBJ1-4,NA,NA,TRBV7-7,TGTGCCAGCAGCTTAGGGGGGACGGCGGCCGAAGAACTGTTTTTT,CASSLGGTAAEELFF
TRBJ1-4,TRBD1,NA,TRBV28,TGTGCCAGCACTCACAGGGGGCGTAATGAAAAACTGTTTTTT,CASTHRGRNEKLFF
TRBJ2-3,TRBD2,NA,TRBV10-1,TGCGCCAGCAGTGAAACCCTGACGGGGGGTGACATCCGTGGAACAGATACGCAGTATTTT,CASSETLTGGDIRGTDTQYF
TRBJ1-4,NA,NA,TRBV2,TGTGCCAGCAGTCGGGGCGCCAGGGATTTATATGAAAAACTGTTTTTT,CASSRGARDLYEKLFF
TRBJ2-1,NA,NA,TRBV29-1,TGCAGCGTTAGGCCCCCCGGCTACAATGAGCAGTTCTTC,CSVRPPGYNEQFF
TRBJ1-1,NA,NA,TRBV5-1,TGCGCCAGCAGCTTTGAGACGGACACTGAAGCTTTCTTT,CASSFETDTEAFF
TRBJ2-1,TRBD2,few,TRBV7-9,TGTGCCAGCATGGGACTAGCGGGAGGGCCCAATGAGCAGTTCTTC,CASMGLAGGPNEQFF
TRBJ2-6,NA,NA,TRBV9,TGTGCCAGCAGCGTAGCGCTCTCTGGGGCCAACGTCCTGACTTTC,CASSVALSGANVLTF
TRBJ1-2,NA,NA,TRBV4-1,TGCGCCAGCAGCCAAGAAAGGGGATATGGCTACACCTTC,CASSQERGYGYTF
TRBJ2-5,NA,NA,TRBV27,TGTGCCAGCAGTTCCCCGGGTAGCGGTAAGCAAGAGACCCAGTACTTC,CASSSPGSGKQETQYF
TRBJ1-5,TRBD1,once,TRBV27,TGTGCCAGCAGAACAGGGGGTGCCAATCAGCCCCAGCATTTT,CASRTGGANQPQHF
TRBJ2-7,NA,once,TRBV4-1,TGCGCCAGCAGCCGGGGGAGGGACAGTTACGAGCAGTACTTC,CASSRGRDSYEQYF
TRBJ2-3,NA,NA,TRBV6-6,TGTGCCAGCAGTAACTCGTTTGGGAAAGCAGATACGCAGTATTTT,CASSNSFGKADTQYF
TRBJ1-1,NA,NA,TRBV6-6,TGTGCCAGCAGTTTCGTCGAGCGATTAGCTTTCTTT,CASSFVERLAFF
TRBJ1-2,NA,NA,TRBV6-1,TGTGCCAGCAGTGAAAGGGACCCCTATGGCTACACCTTC,CASSERDPYGYTF
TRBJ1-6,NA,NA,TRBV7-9,TGTGCCAGCAGCACCCAGCTACGGGGGCATTCACCCCTCCACTTT,CASSTQLRGHSPLHF